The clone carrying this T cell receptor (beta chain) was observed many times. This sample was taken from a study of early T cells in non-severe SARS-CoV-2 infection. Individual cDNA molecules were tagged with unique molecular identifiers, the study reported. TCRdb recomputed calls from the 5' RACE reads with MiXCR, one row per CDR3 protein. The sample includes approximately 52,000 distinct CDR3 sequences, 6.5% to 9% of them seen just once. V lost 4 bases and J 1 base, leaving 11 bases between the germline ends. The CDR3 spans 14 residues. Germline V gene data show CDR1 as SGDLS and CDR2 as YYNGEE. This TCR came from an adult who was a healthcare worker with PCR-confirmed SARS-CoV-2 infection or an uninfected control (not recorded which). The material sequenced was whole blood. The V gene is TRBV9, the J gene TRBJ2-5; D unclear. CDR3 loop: CASSPLLSQETQYF. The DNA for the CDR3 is TGTGCCAGCAGCCCCTTGTTATCCCAAGAGACCCAGTACTTC. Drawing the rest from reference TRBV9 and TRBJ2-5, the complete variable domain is DSGVTQTPKHLITATGQRVTLRCSPRSGDLSVYWYQQSLDQGLQFLIQYYNGEERAKGNILERFSAQQFPDLHSELNLSSLELGDSALYFCASSPLLSQETQYFGPGTRLLVL.